This T cell receptor beta chain was found in a study of cytomegalovirus exposure and HLA in healthy donors. This clone was found once. The PCR contained 60 Vbeta and 13 Jbeta primers. Repertoires were generated with immunoSEQ multiplex PCR, while TCRdb's copy carries only in-frame clones and drops some. The sample consists of approximately 100,000 clones, approximately 89% of them appearing once. Deletions cut 5 bases from V and 1 base from J, with 16 bases between. This CDR3 has 15 amino acids. Germline CDR1 reads SGHKS; CDR2 reads YYEKEE (reference sequence). The genes are TRBV5-5 and TRBJ2-7; D ambiguous. The sample comprised PBMCs. The source is a man in his thirties or forties in good health and CMV-seronegative. The CDR3 nucleotides read TGTGCCAGCAGACCAACACACAGCCAATCCTACGAGCAGTACTTC. This codes for CASRPTHSQSYEQYF.